The 16 T cell receptor beta chains below were found in one sample sequenced in a study of blood T cell repertoires in COVID-19. Only in-frame clones appear in the TCRdb table, and some are missing; sequencing was by immunoSEQ multiplex PCR. Here the sample spans over 150,000 clones, approximately 85% being singletons. The material sequenced was peripheral blood. The receptors here all came from a woman in her sixties or seventies with COVID-19, enrolled during active disease.

This clone was seen only a few times. The J gene is TRBJ1-4, the V gene TRBV25-1; tentatively, D is TRBD1 (5 bases). V lost 3 bases to trimming and J lost 0 bases, with 14 bases between them. In germline, CDR1 is MGHDK, CDR2 SYGVNS. The CDR3 covers 17 residues. This chain's CDR3 is CASSDQGYRATNEKLFF. CDR3 DNA sequence: TGTGCCAGCAGTGACCAGGGTTATAGGGCAACTAATGAAAAACTGTTTTTT.

The chain uses TRBV29-1 and TRBJ2-7; 8 bases match TRBD2. The CDR3 is 13 amino acids. V was clipped by 4 bases and J by 7 bases; unmatched bases: 9. Germline V gives CDR1 SQVTM, CDR2 ANQGSEA. The chain's CDR3 is CSVVSGGPGEQYF. In DNA form, the CDR3 reads TGCAGCGTTGTCTCGGGAGGGCCGGGGGAGCAGTACTTC.

The chain combines TRBV10-3 with TRBJ1-2; TRBD1 matches at 7 bases. Germline values: CDR1 ENHRY, CDR2 SYGVKD. The V segment lost 7 bases and the J segment 6 bases; nucleotides outside the gene matches: 14. There are 15 residues in the CDR3. The CDR3 region has the DNA TGTGCCATCACAGGGGTAAACAGGGGAGGCGATGGCTACACCTTC. It yields the protein CAITGVNRGGDGYTF.

V gene TRBV12-3 or TRBV12-4 combines with J gene TRBJ1-4; D not resolved. There are 12 residues in the CDR3. V lost 8 bases to trimming and J lost 6 bases, with 10 bases between them. As DNA, the CDR3 is TGTGCCAGCGGGGAGGTTGATGAAAAACTGTTTTTT. As protein: CASGEVDEKLFF.

This rearrangement joins TRBV14 to TRBJ2-3; 8 bases are a match to TRBD2. J gave up 3 bases and V 6 bases, and 14 bases lay outside the gene matches. This CDR3 is 17 amino acids long. The germline CDR1 and CDR2 sequences are SGHDN and FVKESK. CDR3 bases: TGTGCCAGCAGGGGGTTAGCGGGACCAGCGGGTACAGATACGCAGTATTTT. Amino acids: CASRGLAGPAGTDTQYF.

This clone was seen more than once but under ten times. This rearrangement joins TRBV19 to TRBJ2-5, with 9 nucleotides matching TRBD2. V trimming: 5 bases; J trimming: 9 bases; junction bases outside the gene matches: 13. Germline lookup yields CDR1 LNHDA and CDR2 SQIVND (reference sequence). This CDR3 has 15 amino acids. CDR3 sequence (DNA): TGTGCCAGTAGTCCAAGGACTAGCGCGCTGGGGGCCCAGTACTTC. It is translated as CASSPRTSALGAQYF.

The chain couples TRBV10-3 to TRBJ2-5; 7 nucleotides agree with TRBD2. Germline CDR1 is ENHRY and CDR2 is SYGVKD. This CDR3 region has 13 residues. The J segment lost 8 bases and the V segment lost 6 bases, leaving 9 bases of the junction unmatched. DNA for the CDR3: TGTGCCATCAGCGGGCCGGGGGGAGATACCCAGTACTTC. Translating gives CAISGPGGDTQYF.

In DNA form, the CDR3 reads TGTGCCAGCAGCCTAGGGGACAGGGGAAAGAGAACTGAAGCTTTCTTT. Translation gives CASSLGDRGKRTEAFF. This rearrangement joins TRBV3-1 (or the pseudogene TRBV3-2) to TRBJ1-1; 10 nucleotides match TRBD1. The CDR3 covers 16 residues. Germline V gene sequence: CDR1 LGHDT, CDR2 YNNKEL (reference sequence). V dropped 4 bases and J dropped 5; count of bases not matched to a gene: 10.

This rearrangement joins TRBV6-1 to TRBJ2-1, with TRBD2 matching 12 bases. This CDR3 contains 18 residues. Germline V gene data show CDR1 as MNHNS and CDR2 as SASEGT. The junction had 5 bases not matched to a gene; V was cut back by 2 bases and J by 0 bases. The CDR3 spells CASSEPTSGGSSYNEQFF. DNA of the CDR3: TGTGCCAGCAGTGAACCCACTAGCGGGGGGAGCTCCTACAATGAGCAGTTCTTC.

This clone was found once. CDR3 residues: CASSQVDSVNEKLFF. The CDR3 coding sequence is TGTGCCAGCAGCCAAGTGGACAGCGTTAATGAAAAACTGTTTTTT. The chain uses TRBV14 and TRBJ1-4; TRBD1 might be the D (6 bases). Between the trimmed V and J ends, which lost 1 base and 4 bases, there was a span of 10 bases. The CDR3 contains 15 residues. From germline, CDR1 is SGHDN and CDR2 FVKESK.

V and J are TRBV5-4 and TRBJ2-1; TRBD2 aligns across 13 bases. Germline V gene data show CDR1 as SGHNT and CDR2 as YYREEE (reference sequence). V shed 1 base, J shed 4 bases, and the junction held 2 bases outside the gene matches. The CDR3 loop spans 16 amino acids. This CDR3 is CASSLSLAGGYNEQFF. In DNA, the CDR3 is TGTGCCAGCAGCTTGTCACTAGCGGGGGGGTACAATGAGCAGTTCTTC.

The chain combines TRBV6-1 with TRBJ1-1; D is possibly TRBD1 (5 bases). CDR1 is MNHNS, CDR2 SASEGT, per germline. Trimming cost V 2 bases and J 0 bases, with 13 bases left between them. The CDR3 covers 16 residues. The CDR3 here is CASSERQLSMNTEAFF. Written as DNA, the CDR3 is TGTGCCAGCAGTGAAAGACAGCTTAGCATGAACACTGAAGCTTTCTTT.

V and J are TRBV19 and TRBJ2-5; D unclear. Looked up from germline, CDR1 is LNHDA and CDR2 is SQIVND (reference sequence). CDR3 size: 11 residues. V gave up 5 bases and J gave up 3 bases, with 4 bases separating them. CDR3 in DNA: TGTGCCAGTAGTCTTGAAGAGACCCAGTACTTC. Encoded protein: CASSLEETQYF.

The chain couples TRBV18 to TRBJ1-1; D call uncertain. The CDR3 is made up of 15 amino acids. Germline lookup yields CDR1 KGHSH and CDR2 LQKENI. With 6 bases removed from V and 1 base from J, the gap between germline ends came to 15 bases. This CDR3 reads CASSSTQVGNTEAFF. CDR3 nucleotides: TGTGCCAGCTCGTCGACGCAGGTCGGGAACACTGAAGCTTTCTTT.

A few counts support this clone. The rearrangement joins TRBV25-1 to TRBJ2-1, with 11 bases identical to TRBD2. V gave up 6 bases and J gave up 9 bases; unmatched junction bases: 7. This CDR3 has 14 residues. Per germline, CDR1 MGHDK and CDR2 SYGVNS. As DNA, the CDR3 is TGTGCCAGCAGCGGGACTAGCGGTCCGGGTGAGCAGTTCTTC. The encoded protein is CASSGTSGPGEQFF.

The V call is TRBV14, the J call TRBJ1-2; D call uncertain. Germline V CDR1 and CDR2: SGHDN, FVKESK. Deletions cut 2 bases from V and 7 bases from J, with 14 bases between. This CDR3 spans 14 amino acids. Here the CDR3 DNA reads TGTGCCAGCAGCCAATCATTTGCTTCGGTTGGCTACACCTTC. As protein: CASSQSFASVGYTF.